Below, 21 T cell receptor beta chains from the same sample are listed, as sequenced in a study of OX40 agonist ivuxolimab in advanced cancers. Profiled with immunoSEQ multiplex PCR; TCRdb holds only in-frame clones, not every one. The sample includes around 15,000 clones, 77% of them seen just once. The source was CD4+ or CD8+ T cells sorted from blood, collected in a trial of the OX40 agonist ivuxolimab. The receptors here all came from an adult with an advanced solid tumor such as melanoma, head and neck, liver or kidney cancer.

The chain combines TRBV15 with TRBJ2-1; D perhaps matches TRBD2 (5 bases). Trimming pared 0 bases from V and 0 bases from J, leaving 6 bases between. CDR3 length: 15 amino acids. Germline V CDR1 and CDR2: LNHNV, YYDKDF (reference sequence). CDR3 bases: TGTGCCACCAGCAGAGATACTAGCTCCTACAATGAGCAGTTCTTC. The encoded protein is CATSRDTSSYNEQFF.

The gene calls are TRBV7-6 and TRBJ2-1; the D is unclear. The CDR3 runs to 13 residues. Germline V gene data show CDR1 as SGHVS and CDR2 as FNYEAQ. V lost 5 bases to trimming and J lost 9 bases, with 14 bases between them. CDR3 residues: CASSPTGSGEQFF. The CDR3 bases are TGTGCCAGCAGCCCAACGGGTTCCGGTGAGCAGTTCTTC. The full variable domain, rest sourced from reference TRBV7-6 and TRBJ2-1, is GAGVSQSPRYKVTKRGQDVALRCDPISGHVSLYWYRQALGQGPEFLTYFNYEAQQDKSGLPNDRFSAERPEGSISTLTIQRTEQRDSAMYRCASSPTGSGEQFFGPGTRLTVL.

The rearrangement joins TRBV27 to TRBJ2-3, with D perhaps matching TRBD1 (6 bases). V was trimmed by 6 bases and J by 2 bases, leaving 18 bases between them. Per germline, CDR1 MNHEY and CDR2 SMNVEV (reference sequence). CDR3 length: 16 residues. The CDR3 DNA is TGTGCCAGCAGAAAAACAGGGAAGGGGTACACAGATACGCAGTATTTT. Residues: CASRKTGKGYTDTQYF.

The chain is built from TRBV5-1 and TRBJ1-2; D ambiguous. V was shortened by 0 bases and J by 3 bases, with 3 bases between the two germline ends. The germline CDR1 and CDR2 sequences are SGHRS and YFSETQ. The CDR3 has 12 residues. The CDR3 here is CASSLGHYGYTF. The DNA for the CDR3 is TGCGCCAGCAGCTTGGGTCACTATGGCTACACCTTC.

V usage is TRBV4-1 and J usage is TRBJ2-5, with TRBD2 as a possible D gene (6 bases). Germline assignment: CDR1 MGHRA and CDR2 YSYEKL. V dropped 0 bases and J dropped 7 bases, with 21 bases sitting between them. The CDR3 runs 17 residues. Here the CDR3 DNA reads TGCGCCAGCAGCCAAGATTCGGTTAGCGGCGCGAGGGGGACCCAGTACTTC. It yields the protein CASSQDSVSGARGTQYF.

The chain couples TRBV6-9 to TRBJ2-7; no firm D call. The CDR3 runs to 13 residues. V was trimmed by 5 bases and J by 8 bases, leaving 16 bases between them. Germline values: CDR1 MNHGY, CDR2 SVAAGI. The CDR3 DNA is TGTGCCAGCAGTACGCAGACGGTCGGGCAGCAGTACTTC. Protein product: CASSTQTVGQQYF.

V usage is TRBV6-5 and J usage is TRBJ2-1, with TRBD2 matching over 7 bases. This CDR3 is built from 15 residues. The V and J ends lost 5 bases and 9 bases, in that order; junction bases with no gene match: 13. CDR1 is MNHEY, CDR2 SVGAGI, per germline. The CDR3 protein is CASSPTGGVSGEQFF. The CDR3 DNA is TGTGCCAGCAGTCCAACGGGAGGAGTTAGCGGTGAGCAGTTCTTC.

The chain has TRBV25-1 and TRBJ2-1; the match to TRBD2 covers 7 bases. The CDR3 runs 13 residues. Trimming cost V 4 bases and J 15 bases; bases outside gene matches: 12. CDR1 MGHDK and CDR2 SYGVNS come from the germline V gene. In DNA, the CDR3 is TGTGCCAGCAGTGTACTAGCGTGGGAGTCCCCGTTCTTC. Translation gives CASSVLAWESPFF.

The rearrangement uses TRBV7-9 and TRBJ2-3, with D tentatively TRBD2 (6 bases). CDR1 is SEHNR and CDR2 is FQNEAQ in the germline V gene (reference sequence). V lost 5 bases and J lost 2, with 14 bases in between. This CDR3 has 15 amino acids. The CDR3 loop is CASSAGTAHTDTQYF. CDR3 bases: TGTGCCAGCAGCGCTGGGACTGCCCACACAGATACGCAGTATTTT.

The chain couples TRBV28 to TRBJ2-5, with TRBD2 matching over 8 bases. The CDR3 loop spans 12 amino acids. Germline-derived CDR1 and CDR2 are MDHEN and SYDVKM. Germline trimming cut 6 bases from V and 5 bases from J; bases unmatched to any gene: 2. CDR3 bases: TGTGCCAGCAGCCGGGAGGGGGAGACCCAGTACTTC. It codes for CASSREGETQYF.

The rearrangement links TRBV7-9 to TRBJ2-5; D remains unclear. Looked up from germline, CDR1 is SEHNR and CDR2 is FQNEAQ (reference sequence). Trimming took 6 bases from V and 5 from J, leaving 13 bases between them. This CDR3 region has 13 residues. The CDR3 sequence is CASRKLSAETQYF. The CDR3 DNA is TGTGCCAGCAGAAAGCTGTCGGCGGAGACCCAGTACTTC.

The chain joins TRBV14 to TRBJ2-2; D not certain. V was shortened by 1 base and J by 5 bases, with 5 bases between the two germline ends. The length of the CDR3 is 13 residues. Germline CDR1 reads SGHDN; CDR2 reads FVKESK. The CDR3 nucleotides read TGTGCCAGCAGCCAAGTAGGGACCGGGGAGCTGTTTTTT. This translates into CASSQVGTGELFF.

The rearrangement joins TRBV9 to TRBJ1-1; tentative D call: TRBD1 (5 bases). Trimming stripped 0 bases from V and 10 bases from J, with 16 bases between. The CDR3 spans 14 residues. The germline CDR1 and CDR2 sequences are SGDLS and YYNGEE. CDR3 sequence: CASSVGDHYRPAFF. DNA of the CDR3: TGTGCCAGCAGCGTAGGGGACCACTATCGGCCAGCTTTCTTT.

V is TRBV19 and J is TRBJ2-1, with unresolved D. There are 13 residues in the CDR3. The ends were cut back, 3 bases at V and 9 bases at J, with 12 bases in the middle. Looked up from germline, CDR1 is LNHDA and CDR2 is SQIVND (reference sequence). CDR3 amino acids: CASSILGGVEQFF. The CDR3 DNA follows: TGTGCCAGTAGTATCTTGGGCGGCGTTGAGCAGTTCTTC.

The chain couples TRBV27 to TRBJ2-7; no reliable D call. CDR1 is MNHEY, CDR2 SMNVEV, per germline (reference sequence). V lost 6 bases to trimming and J lost 2 bases, with 5 bases between them. The CDR3 runs 11 residues. CDR3 sequence (DNA): TGTGCCAGCAGAAACCCCTACGAGCAGTACTTC. Its translation is CASRNPYEQYF.

The V gene is TRBV7-9, the J gene TRBJ1-1, with D unresolved. CDR1 SEHNR and CDR2 FQNEAQ come from the germline V gene (reference sequence). V lost 1 base and J 3 bases, leaving 12 bases between the germline ends. CDR3 length: 15 residues. Here the CDR3 reads CASSLVVLSDTEAFF. The CDR3 DNA follows: TGTGCCAGCAGCTTAGTAGTATTGTCAGACACTGAAGCTTTCTTT.

The chain links TRBV6-1 to TRBJ2-5; no reliable D call. The J call is doubtful: the DNA matches TRBJ2-7 better. Germline-derived CDR1 and CDR2 are MNHNS and SASEGT. This CDR3 is 13 amino acids long. In DNA, the CDR3 is TGTGCCAGCAGTGAGGCAGTAACCTACGAGCAGTACTTC. The encoded protein is CASSEAVTYEQYF.

The V and J genes are TRBV5-1 and TRBJ2-2, with unresolved D. The CDR3 has 12 residues. CDR1 and CDR2 (germline): SGHRS, YFSETQ. V lost 5 bases and J 6 bases, leaving 8 bases between the germline ends. In DNA form, the CDR3 reads TGCGCCAGCAGGGGGATGGCCGGGGAGCTGTTTTTT. Its translation: CASRGMAGELFF.

This clone has only a few counts. The J gene is TRBJ2-1, the V gene TRBV28, with 8 bases fitting TRBD1. Trimming took 3 bases from V and 7 from J; bases not matched to a gene: 5. Germline CDR1 MDHEN, CDR2 SYDVKM. The CDR3 runs to 14 residues. The CDR3, as DNA: TGTGCCAGCAGTTTTGGGGACAGGCGGAATGAGCAGTTCTTC. It specifies CASSFGDRRNEQFF.

CDR3 sequence: CASTIGGDDTEAFF. CDR3 nucleotide sequence: TGTGCCAGCACCATAGGGGGGGATGACACTGAAGCTTTCTTT. This chain links TRBV7-9 with TRBJ1-1, with D perhaps TRBD1 (6 bases). The CDR3 totals 14 residues. V was clipped by 7 bases and J by 3 bases, with 15 bases between them. The germline CDR1 and CDR2 sequences are SEHNR and FQNEAQ (reference sequence).

The chain is built from TRBV25-1 and TRBJ2-7; 7 nucleotides align to TRBD1. Looked up from germline, CDR1 is MGHDK and CDR2 is SYGVNS. This CDR3 has 14 amino acids. The trim removed 6 bases at V and 0 bases at J, leaving 5 bases unmatched. The CDR3 coding sequence is TGTGCCAGCAGGACAGGGTTGAGCTCCTACGAGCAGTACTTC. Translated, it gives CASRTGLSSYEQYF.